Given below is one T cell receptor (beta chain) in context. Its matching antigen is unknown. The V gene end was trimmed by 5 bases and the J gene end by 1 base; junction bases not matched to a gene: 3. The CDR3 runs 14 residues. Germline-derived CDR1 and CDR2 are MNHNY and SVGAGI (reference sequence). Libraries were prepared by immunoSEQ multiplex PCR; TCRdb keeps only in-frame clonotypes and omits some of them. Of under 85,000 clones detected, around 90% appear once; the ten largest clones hold less than 3%. This record comes from a study of OX40 agonist ivuxolimab in advanced cancers. Turning to the study itself: Cancers in dose escalation were hepatocellular, melanoma, renal cell and head and neck. A history of anti-PD-1, anti-PD-L1 or anti-CTLA-4 therapy was acceptable, and about 37% had some. General study findings and limits: More expanded clones were seen, on average, in CD8+ T cells than in CD4+. CD4+ and CD8+ blood T cells expanded clonally by week 6 at 0.1 to 3.0 mg/kg.

This clonotype was obtained from an adult with an advanced solid tumor such as melanoma, head and neck, liver or kidney cancer. J is TRBJ2-7 and V is TRBV6-6; 9 bases match TRBD1. The sequencing used CD4+ or CD8+ T cells sorted from blood, collected in a trial of the OX40 agonist ivuxolimab. The CDR3 DNA reads as TGTGCCAGCAGTGGACAGGGGCTATCCTACGAGCAGTACTTC. It is translated as CASSGQGLSYEQYF.